Listed below are T cell receptor beta chains from one sample, sequenced in a study of T-cell memory formation after mild COVID-19. TCRdb called the 5' RACE reads again in MiXCR, with one record for every CDR3 protein. The sample lists 190,000 or so distinct CDR3 sequences, 25% to 35% occurring once. Sequenced sample: PBMCs or a T cell subset sorted from them (not recorded which). The receptors originated from an adult woman who had mild COVID-19 (a few samples of this study predate the infection). Cell type and time point are not known. Both conserved end residues are part of each CDR3. D genes are given only for firm matches. Clone size is given for some rows only: seen once, a few or many times, or a class if the clone is expanded.

v_call	j_call	d_call	clone_size	cdr3_nt	cdr3_aa
TRBV28	TRBJ2-1	TRBD2	few	TGTGCCAGCAGACCATCACCAAGCAAGAGCGGGAGGGCCCGTGAGCAGTTCTTC	CASRPSPSKSGRAREQFF
TRBV7-6	TRBJ2-3	.	.	TGTGCCAGCAGCTCCCCTCGGGACCCAACACCTAGGCCAGATACGCAGTATTTT	CASSSPRDPTPRPDTQYF
TRBV6-6	TRBJ1-5	.	few	TGTGCCAGCAGTTCACAATACCGGGACTCCGATCAGCCCCAGCATTTT	CASSSQYRDSDQPQHF
TRBV12-3/TRBV12-4	TRBJ2-3	.	.	TGTGCCAGCGGCACAGATACGCAGTATTTT	CASGTDTQYF
TRBV9	TRBJ2-3	TRBD2	.	TGTGCCAGCAGCGTAGAGTCGCGGGGGGGCACAGATACGCAGTATTTT	CASSVESRGGTDTQYF
TRBV7-2	TRBJ2-5	.	few	TGTGCCAGCAGCCATGCGGGGAAGACCCAGTACTTC	CASSHAGKTQYF
TRBV10-3	TRBJ1-1	.	.	TGTGCCATCAGCCAGACAACTAACACTGAAGCTTTCTTT	CAISQTTNTEAFF
TRBV27	TRBJ2-7	TRBD2	.	TGTGCCAGCAGTCCCGGGACTAGCGGTATTGGGCAGTACTTC	CASSPGTSGIGQYF
TRBV15	TRBJ2-7	.	.	TGTGCCACCAGCGGGACCGGGACTGGCTACGAGCAGTACTTC	CATSGTGTGYEQYF
TRBV5-1	TRBJ2-1	TRBD2	.	TGCGCCAGCAGCTTGGGGGAGCTAGCGGGAAAGAATGAGCAGTTCTTC	CASSLGELAGKNEQFF
TRBV27	TRBJ2-1	.	once	TGTGCCAGCAGTGCCCCCTCACGGCGGGCGAGCTCCTACAATGAGCAGTTCTTC	CASSAPSRRASSYNEQFF
TRBV20-1	TRBJ2-2	TRBD2	.	TGCAGTGCCAAACAAGCGGGGATCGGGGAGCTGTTTTTT	CSAKQAGIGELFF
TRBV20-1	TRBJ1-2	.	few	TGCAGTGCTTTTAGGGGGAATTATGGCTACACCTTC	CSAFRGNYGYTF
TRBV5-1	TRBJ1-1	.	.	TGCGCCAGCCTCGACACCATGAACACTGAAGCTTTCTTT	CASLDTMNTEAFF
TRBV7-3	TRBJ2-3	.	.	TGTGCCAGCAGCTTAATTCCCCGTGCTGCGGCCACAGATACGCAGTATTTT	CASSLIPRAAATDTQYF
TRBV19	TRBJ2-5	TRBD2	.	TGTGCCAGTAGTATAAAGATTCTACGGATGACTAGCGGGGTCAAAGAGACCCAGTACTTC	CASSIKILRMTSGVKETQYF
TRBV7-3	TRBJ2-1	TRBD2	few	TGTGCCAGCAGCCCCGTTGGATTGCGGGAGCGCAATGAGCAGTTCTTC	CASSPVGLRERNEQFF
TRBV6-5	TRBJ2-6	TRBD1	.	TGTGCCAGCGAGGACAGGGCTGGGGCCAACGTCCTGACTTTC	CASEDRAGANVLTF
TRBV7-9	TRBJ2-3	TRBD2	.	TGTGCCAGCAGCCCGGGACTAGCGAAAACAGATACGCAGTATTTT	CASSPGLAKTDTQYF
TRBV5-1	TRBJ1-1	TRBD1	.	TGCGCCAGCAGCTCCGACAGGGGTGTTGGGGACACTGAAGCTTTCTTT	CASSSDRGVGDTEAFF
TRBV12-3/TRBV12-4	TRBJ2-5	.	.	TGTGCCAGCAAGAGGGACATCGAGACCCAGTACTTC	CASKRDIETQYF
TRBV12-3/TRBV12-4	TRBJ2-1	TRBD2	.	TGTGCCAGCAGTTTTTTGCGGGGGGGCCTGATAGATGAGCAGTTCTTC	CASSFLRGGLIDEQFF
TRBV29-1	TRBJ2-5	.	.	TGCAGCGTCACTCAGCCCGAGGCCCAGTACTTC	CSVTQPEAQYF
TRBV20-1	TRBJ1-1	.	few	TGCAGTGCTAGCGATTGGACAGACCTGAACACTGAAGCTTTCTTT	CSASDWTDLNTEAFF
TRBV5-1	TRBJ2-7	TRBD2	few	TGCGCCAGCAGACCCTCCGGGGGGGCGGGCGAGCAGTACTTC	CASRPSGGAGEQYF
TRBV27	TRBJ2-1	TRBD2	few	TGTGCCAGCAGGACTAGCAGATTGTACAATGAGCAGTTCTTC	CASRTSRLYNEQFF
TRBV7-8	TRBJ2-4	.	.	TGTGCCAGCAGCCCGTACTCTCTAAACATTCAGTACTTC	CASSPYSLNIQYF
TRBV11-1	TRBJ2-3	.	.	TGTGCCAGCAGCCTTGCACATAGAGCAGATACGCAGTATTTT	CASSLAHRADTQYF
TRBV29-1	TRBJ1-2	.	once	TGCAGCGTTGACTCGAACGTCCGTAACTATGGCTACACCTTC	CSVDSNVRNYGYTF
TRBV5-6	TRBJ2-7	TRBD2	.	TGTGCCAGCAGGCGGGGACTAGCGGGGCGCTCCTACGAGCAGTACTTC	CASRRGLAGRSYEQYF
TRBV5-1	TRBJ1-2	.	few	TGCGCCAGCAAGGGAGACAGCTACTATGGCTACACCTTC	CASKGDSYYGYTF
TRBV7-6	TRBJ1-5	.	few	TGTGCCAGCAGCTTATCACAACCAGGATTTAGCAATCAGCCCCAGCATTTT	CASSLSQPGFSNQPQHF
TRBV7-9	TRBJ1-1	.	.	TGTGCCAGCAGCTTAGCAAAAGGGAACACTGAAGCTTTCTTT	CASSLAKGNTEAFF
TRBV20-1	TRBJ2-7	.	.	TGCAGTGCTAGAGCCCTCGGGAGCAGTAAGAACGAGCAGTACTTC	CSARALGSSKNEQYF
TRBV6-2/TRBV6-3	TRBJ2-7	.	.	TGTGCCAGCAGTTACTCCATCAGGGCGAATACCTACGAGCAGTACTTC	CASSYSIRANTYEQYF
TRBV5-1	TRBJ2-1	.	.	TGCGCCAGCAGCTTAACAGCTTACAATGAGCAGTTCTTC	CASSLTAYNEQFF
TRBV11-2	TRBJ1-1	.	.	TGTGCCAGCAGCCCCGCGGGGGAAAAGAAGTCCACTGAAGCTTTCTTT	CASSPAGEKKSTEAFF
TRBV9	TRBJ2-1	.	.	TGTGCCAGCAGCGTTTACAGGTCCAATGAGCAGTTCTTC	CASSVYRSNEQFF
TRBV4-1	TRBJ2-5	.	.	TGCGCCAGCAGCCAAGAACGGGTCGGAGAGACCCAGTACTTC	CASSQERVGETQYF
TRBV5-5	TRBJ2-7	.	few	TGTGCCAGCAGCTTGGCGGGGGTAGTTTACGAGCAGTACTTC	CASSLAGVVYEQYF
TRBV27	TRBJ1-1	.	.	TGTGCCAGCAGCCGAGGGCGGGGTACTGAAGCTTTCTTT	CASSRGRGTEAFF
TRBV7-8	TRBJ2-2	.	.	TGTGCCAGCAGCTCCCGGGACTGGAGCACCGGGGAGCTGTTTTTT	CASSSRDWSTGELFF
TRBV2	TRBJ2-7	.	.	TGTGCCAGCACCAATACGGGGTACGAGCAGTACTTC	CASTNTGYEQYF
TRBV7-3	TRBJ2-3	.	.	TGTGCCAGCAGCTTGACGTTACGCACAGATACGCAGTATTTT	CASSLTLRTDTQYF
TRBV7-9	TRBJ2-3	TRBD2	.	TGTGCCAGCAGCTATTTACTACTAGCGGACTTCACAGATACGCAGTATTTT	CASSYLLLADFTDTQYF
TRBV7-9	TRBJ1-1	.	.	TGTGCCAGCAGCTCCCGGACAGATGAAGCTTTCTTT	CASSSRTDEAFF